Listed below are T cell receptor beta chains from one sample, sequenced in a study of human T cells and chemical hapten exposure. MiXCR, run by TCRdb on the RACE reads, gives a single entry per CDR3 protein. The table includes approximately 110,000 distinct CDR3 sequences, roughly 9% detected once. Sample: whole blood, taken in connection with sensitization to the hapten diphenylcyclopropenone (DPC). Every receptor here comes from a woman aged 40-49 years with alopecia areata. Some clones in this sample may be carry-over from other donors' samples. The CDR3 runs from the conserved cysteine through the conserved F or W. Each record gives: J gene, clone size, D gene, CDR3 length, V gene, CDR3 DNA, CDR3 protein. A D gene is named only where the DNA matches it firmly. Only part of the rows carry a size: once, few, many, or a class if the clone is expanded.

J gene: TRBJ2-5
clone size: -
D gene: -
CDR3 length: 13
V gene: TRBV5-1
CDR3 DNA: TGCGCCAGCAGCCCAAGGGACCAAGAGACCCAGTACTTC
CDR3 protein: CASSPRDQETQYF

J gene: TRBJ1-6
clone size: few
D gene: -
CDR3 length: 15
V gene: TRBV5-1
CDR3 DNA: TGCGCCAGCAGCTTGGCTACAGGGAGTACTTCACCCCTCCACTTT
CDR3 protein: CASSLATGSTSPLHF

J gene: TRBJ2-7
clone size: -
D gene: TRBD1
CDR3 length: 16
V gene: TRBV5-4
CDR3 DNA: TGTGCCAGCAGCTTGGGAGGGGGACAGGGACTCTACGAGCAGTACTTC
CDR3 protein: CASSLGGGQGLYEQYF

J gene: TRBJ1-2
clone size: -
D gene: TRBD1
CDR3 length: 13
V gene: TRBV10-3
CDR3 DNA: TGTGCCATCAGTGGACAGGGAGAAGATGGCTACACCTTC
CDR3 protein: CAISGQGEDGYTF

J gene: TRBJ2-5
clone size: -
D gene: -
CDR3 length: 16
V gene: TRBV7-6
CDR3 DNA: TGTGCCAGCAGCTTGAGGTCGGGCCCTGCGGGCGAGACCCAGTACTTC
CDR3 protein: CASSLRSGPAGETQYF

J gene: TRBJ2-1
clone size: few
D gene: -
CDR3 length: 14
V gene: TRBV5-1
CDR3 DNA: TGCGCCAGCAGCTTGTTAACAGCTGACGATGAGCAGTTCTTC
CDR3 protein: CASSLLTADDEQFF

J gene: TRBJ1-4
clone size: many
D gene: -
CDR3 length: 13
V gene: TRBV7-9
CDR3 DNA: TGTGCCAGCCTAGGGCAGGGAACTGAAAAACTGTTTTTT
CDR3 protein: CASLGQGTEKLFF

J gene: TRBJ2-3
clone size: many
D gene: -
CDR3 length: 13
V gene: TRBV7-8
CDR3 DNA: TGTGCCAGCAGCCATTTACAGCCGAACACGCAGTATTTT
CDR3 protein: CASSHLQPNTQYF

J gene: TRBJ2-7
clone size: -
D gene: TRBD1
CDR3 length: 15
V gene: TRBV7-2
CDR3 DNA: TGTGGCAGCAGCTTAGTCGGACAGGGTAGTGACGAGCAGTACTTC
CDR3 protein: CGSSLVGQGSDEQYF

J gene: TRBJ2-5
clone size: many
D gene: -
CDR3 length: 16
V gene: TRBV7-9
CDR3 DNA: TGTGCCAGCAGCCCGAGGGCGGGGCGCAGTTTGGAGACCCAGTACTTC
CDR3 protein: CASSPRAGRSLETQYF

J gene: TRBJ1-1
clone size: many
D gene: -
CDR3 length: 13
V gene: TRBV6-5
CDR3 DNA: TGTGCCAGCAGTTCCCTCGGTGGGACTGAAGCTTTCTTT
CDR3 protein: CASSSLGGTEAFF

J gene: TRBJ1-2
clone size: many
D gene: -
CDR3 length: 13
V gene: TRBV9
CDR3 DNA: TGTGCCAGCAGCGTGAGCCTTAACTATGGCTACACCTTC
CDR3 protein: CASSVSLNYGYTF

J gene: TRBJ2-6
clone size: -
D gene: -
CDR3 length: 17
V gene: TRBV4-2
CDR3 DNA: TGTGCCAGCAGCATTGCCAGAGTATCCTCTGGGGCCAACGTCCTGACTTTC
CDR3 protein: CASSIARVSSGANVLTF

J gene: TRBJ1-2
clone size: few
D gene: -
CDR3 length: 16
V gene: TRBV4-1
CDR3 DNA: TGCGCCAGCAGCCAAGATTCCAGGGGCCCTAACTATGGCTACACCTTC
CDR3 protein: CASSQDSRGPNYGYTF

J gene: TRBJ2-7
clone size: many
D gene: -
CDR3 length: 13
V gene: TRBV20-1
CDR3 DNA: TGCAGTGCTAGGACGACGCCTGGGGACGAGCAGTACTTC
CDR3 protein: CSARTTPGDEQYF

J gene: TRBJ1-1
clone size: few
D gene: TRBD1
CDR3 length: 16
V gene: TRBV7-9
CDR3 DNA: TGTGCCAGCAGACATCATCAGACAGGGGGTAACACTGAAGCTTTCTTT
CDR3 protein: CASRHHQTGGNTEAFF

J gene: TRBJ2-2
clone size: few
D gene: TRBD2
CDR3 length: 16
V gene: TRBV12-3/TRBV12-4
CDR3 DNA: TGTGCCAGCAGTTTACAGCGGGGGGCTTTGCCCGGGGAGCTGTTTTTT
CDR3 protein: CASSLQRGALPGELFF

J gene: TRBJ2-3
clone size: -
D gene: TRBD1
CDR3 length: 13
V gene: TRBV6-1
CDR3 DNA: TGTGCCAGCTTGGGCAGGGGGTCAGATACGCAGTATTTT
CDR3 protein: CASLGRGSDTQYF

J gene: TRBJ1-3
clone size: many
D gene: -
CDR3 length: 15
V gene: TRBV28
CDR3 DNA: TGTGCCAGCAGTTCCGCCGGAGTCTCTGGAAACACCATATATTTT
CDR3 protein: CASSSAGVSGNTIYF

J gene: TRBJ1-5
clone size: few
D gene: TRBD1
CDR3 length: 13
V gene: TRBV28
CDR3 DNA: TGTGCCAGCTTAAACAGGGGAGATCAGCCCCAGCATTTT
CDR3 protein: CASLNRGDQPQHF

J gene: TRBJ1-6
clone size: many
D gene: -
CDR3 length: 15
V gene: TRBV6-2/TRBV6-3
CDR3 DNA: TGTGCCAGCAGGTCCACGGGACAAAATAATTCACCCCTCCACTTT
CDR3 protein: CASRSTGQNNSPLHF

J gene: TRBJ1-2
clone size: once
D gene: -
CDR3 length: 15
V gene: TRBV20-1
CDR3 DNA: TGCAGTGCTAGAGAGATGCTTTCCTGGAGCTATGGCTACACCTTC
CDR3 protein: CSAREMLSWSYGYTF

J gene: TRBJ2-5
clone size: -
D gene: TRBD2
CDR3 length: 15
V gene: TRBV4-1
CDR3 DNA: TGCGCCAGCAGCCAAGGCGGGGGGGGCCAAGAGACCCAGTACTTC
CDR3 protein: CASSQGGGGQETQYF

J gene: TRBJ2-2
clone size: -
D gene: TRBD1
CDR3 length: 13
V gene: TRBV6-5
CDR3 DNA: TGTGCCAGCAGCCAATACAGGGGCGGGGAGCTGTTTTTT
CDR3 protein: CASSQYRGGELFF

J gene: TRBJ2-5
clone size: many
D gene: -
CDR3 length: 15
V gene: TRBV12-3/TRBV12-4
CDR3 DNA: TGTGCCAGCAGTTTTAATCCCCGTTCGGGTGAGACCCAGTACTTC
CDR3 protein: CASSFNPRSGETQYF

J gene: TRBJ2-2
clone size: few
D gene: TRBD2
CDR3 length: 15
V gene: TRBV20-1
CDR3 DNA: TGCAGTGCTATTACACTAGCGGGTGAAACCGGGGAGCTGTTTTTT
CDR3 protein: CSAITLAGETGELFF

J gene: TRBJ2-1
clone size: few
D gene: -
CDR3 length: 15
V gene: TRBV3-1
CDR3 DNA: TGTGCCAGCAGCCAAGATACGTTAACCTACAATGAGCAGTTCTTC
CDR3 protein: CASSQDTLTYNEQFF

J gene: TRBJ1-2
clone size: many
D gene: -
CDR3 length: 13
V gene: TRBV7-2
CDR3 DNA: TGTGCCAGCAGCTTAGGTGTCAACTATGGCTACACCTTC
CDR3 protein: CASSLGVNYGYTF

J gene: TRBJ1-6
clone size: few
D gene: -
CDR3 length: 15
V gene: TRBV5-6
CDR3 DNA: TGTGCCAGCAGCTTAATCTCCTCTGAAAATTCACCCCTCCACTTT
CDR3 protein: CASSLISSENSPLHF

J gene: TRBJ2-3
clone size: few
D gene: -
CDR3 length: 14
V gene: TRBV14
CDR3 DNA: TGTGCCAGCAGCCATGCGGGGAACCGAGATACGCAGTATTTT
CDR3 protein: CASSHAGNRDTQYF

J gene: TRBJ1-2
clone size: few
D gene: TRBD1
CDR3 length: 12
V gene: TRBV7-3
CDR3 DNA: TGTGCCAGCAGCCCGAGAGACAGGGTAGGGACCTTC
CDR3 protein: CASSPRDRVGTF

J gene: TRBJ1-1
clone size: -
D gene: -
CDR3 length: 16
V gene: TRBV4-1
CDR3 DNA: TGCGCCAGCAGCCGTGTCATGAGGACCGAGAACACTGAAGCTTTCTTT
CDR3 protein: CASSRVMRTENTEAFF

J gene: TRBJ2-2
clone size: -
D gene: -
CDR3 length: 15
V gene: TRBV10-3
CDR3 DNA: TGTGCCATCAGTGAAAAATTAACGGGAAGAGGGGAGCTGTTTTTT
CDR3 protein: CAISEKLTGRGELFF

J gene: TRBJ1-5
clone size: few
D gene: -
CDR3 length: 15
V gene: TRBV7-9
CDR3 DNA: TGTGCCAGCAGCTTAGAGGGGAATAGCAATCAGCCCCAGCATTTT
CDR3 protein: CASSLEGNSNQPQHF

J gene: TRBJ2-1
clone size: few
D gene: -
CDR3 length: 16
V gene: TRBV28
CDR3 DNA: TGTGCCAGCAGTTTCCCCGTCAGCTTTTTGGTGTATGAGCAGTTCTTC
CDR3 protein: CASSFPVSFLVYEQFF

J gene: TRBJ2-1
clone size: few
D gene: TRBD2
CDR3 length: 16
V gene: TRBV2
CDR3 DNA: TGTGCCAGCATATCAGCGGGGGTAACAGGCTACAATGAGCAGTTCTTC
CDR3 protein: CASISAGVTGYNEQFF

J gene: TRBJ1-6
clone size: many
D gene: TRBD1
CDR3 length: 14
V gene: TRBV3-1
CDR3 DNA: TGTGCCAGCAGCCGAACAGGGGCGAATTCACCCCTCCACTTT
CDR3 protein: CASSRTGANSPLHF

J gene: TRBJ1-4
clone size: many
D gene: -
CDR3 length: 14
V gene: TRBV24-1
CDR3 DNA: TGTGCCACCAGTGATTTGTGGGCGGATGAAAAACTGTTTTTT
CDR3 protein: CATSDLWADEKLFF

J gene: TRBJ2-6
clone size: few
D gene: -
CDR3 length: 14
V gene: TRBV29-1
CDR3 DNA: TGCAGCGTTGTGGGGGGCTCTGGGGCCAACGTCCTGACTTTC
CDR3 protein: CSVVGGSGANVLTF

J gene: TRBJ2-1
clone size: -
D gene: -
CDR3 length: 15
V gene: TRBV29-1
CDR3 DNA: TGCAGCGTTGACCGTCCAGATCGGTCCTACAATGAGCAGTTCTTC
CDR3 protein: CSVDRPDRSYNEQFF

J gene: TRBJ2-5
clone size: many
D gene: -
CDR3 length: 14
V gene: TRBV11-2
CDR3 DNA: TGTGCCAGCAGCTTAGAGGGGGGACAAGAGACCCAGTACTTC
CDR3 protein: CASSLEGGQETQYF

J gene: TRBJ2-5
clone size: -
D gene: -
CDR3 length: 15
V gene: TRBV5-6
CDR3 DNA: TGTGCCAGCAGCTTGGGAGCAGGGTACCAAGAGACCCAGTACTTC
CDR3 protein: CASSLGAGYQETQYF

J gene: TRBJ1-1
clone size: -
D gene: -
CDR3 length: 14
V gene: TRBV6-1
CDR3 DNA: TGTGCCAGCAGTGTTGACAGGACAAACACTGAAGTTTTCTTT
CDR3 protein: CASSVDRTNTEVFF

J gene: TRBJ2-3
clone size: many
D gene: TRBD2
CDR3 length: 14
V gene: TRBV20-1
CDR3 DNA: TGCAGCGGGGTTCGGACTAGCGGCACAGATACGCAGTATTTT
CDR3 protein: CSGVRTSGTDTQYF